A selection of T cell receptor beta chains follows, all from one sample in a study of shared clonotypes between healthy human individuals. Data came from immunoSEQ multiplex PCR; TCRdb stores just in-frame clones and leaves some out. The sample has about 2,200,000 clones; about 92% are singletons. The specimen was naive CD8+ T cells from PBMCs. All receptors derive from a young man in good health. Some clones in this sample may be carry-over from other donors' samples. CDR3s include the opening cysteine and the closing phenylalanine or tryptophan. The order of the fields is D gene, CDR3 length, J gene, clone size, V gene, CDR3 DNA, CDR3 protein. The D gene is left open where the match is weak. Rows give clone size only sometimes, using once, few, many, or a class for an expanded clone.

>TRBD1|13|TRBJ1-5|-|TRBV5-6
TGTGCCAGCAGCCAGGGGGGGAATCAGCCCCAGCATTTT
CASSQGGNQPQHF
>-|14|TRBJ1-2|-|TRBV29-1
TGCAGCGTTGATGGGACCGGGGGTAACTATGGCTACACCTTC
CSVDGTGGNYGYTF
>TRBD2|16|TRBJ2-1|once|TRBV9
TGTGCCAGCAGCGAACGCGGGAGAATAGTAGTCGATGAGCAGTTCTTC
CASSERGRIVVDEQFF
>-|16|TRBJ1-2|once|TRBV27
TGTGCCAGCAGTTCCATCACCGCGCTCGCTCTCGGTGGCTACACCTTC
CASSSITALALGGYTF
>-|15|TRBJ2-1|-|TRBV28
TGTGCCAGCAGCCTGGGCCCCCCGGGGAACAATGAGCAGTTCTTC
CASSLGPPGNNEQFF
>-|16|TRBJ2-5|-|TRBV10-3
TGTGCCATCAGTGCTAGGGCAGGGGCCCACCAAGAGACCCAGTACTTC
CAISARAGAHQETQYF
>-|14|TRBJ2-7|-|TRBV4-2
TGTGCCAGCAGCCAGACGGTGAGCTCCTACGAGCAGTACTTC
CASSQTVSSYEQYF
>-|13|TRBJ2-3|-|TRBV10-3
TGTGCCACCAGACAGGCTCCGGGAGATACGCAGTATTTT
CATRQAPGDTQYF
>TRBD2|12|TRBJ2-7|-|TRBV29-1
TGCAGCGTTAGGACTAGCGGGAGGGAGCAGTACTTC
CSVRTSGREQYF
>TRBD1|13|TRBJ1-2|-|TRBV28
TGTGCCAGCCGTCCGGCAGGGGGGTATGGCTACACCTTC
CASRPAGGYGYTF
>-|12|TRBJ2-7|-|TRBV4-3
TGCGCCAGCAGCCGTTCCGGCTACGAGCAGTACTTC
CASSRSGYEQYF
>-|14|TRBJ2-2|-|TRBV5-1
TGCGCCAGCAGCTACGACGGGCACACCGGGGAGCTGTTTTTT
CASSYDGHTGELFF
>-|15|TRBJ1-1|-|TRBV14
TGTGCCAGCAGCCAAGGGACGCGATTGAACACTGAAGCTTTCTTT
CASSQGTRLNTEAFF
>-|16|TRBJ2-1|-|TRBV5-8
TGTGCCAGCAGCTGGATAGGACGACATCAGGGCGATGAGCAGTTCTTC
CASSWIGRHQGDEQFF
>TRBD1|17|TRBJ2-7|-|TRBV7-9
TGTGCCAGCAGCCCCCCGGCGGAGGACAGGTCCTTCTACGAGCAGTACTTC
CASSPPAEDRSFYEQYF
>-|17|TRBJ2-3|-|TRBV7-2
TGTGCCAGCAGCTTCCCGAACGGGCAATCTAGCACAGATACGCAGTATTTT
CASSFPNGQSSTDTQYF
>TRBD2|17|TRBJ2-3|once|TRBV9
TGTGCCAGCAGCGTAGCGGTTGGGACTAGGGGGGCAGATACGCAGTATTTT
CASSVAVGTRGADTQYF
>-|9|TRBJ2-7|few|TRBV25-1
TGTGCCAGCCCGTGCGAGCAGTACTTC
CASPCEQYF
>-|13|TRBJ1-1|-|TRBV6-5
TGTGCCAGCAGCCTCCCAGGGTTCACTGAAGCTTTCTTT
CASSLPGFTEAFF
>-|16|TRBJ2-1|-|TRBV6-1
TGTGCCAGCAGTGAACGTTTAGCGAGTCCCTACAATGAGCAGTTCTTC
CASSERLASPYNEQFF
>-|13|TRBJ2-7|-|TRBV4-1
TGCGCCAGCAGCCCCGGGGTTCTCTACGAGCAGTACTTC
CASSPGVLYEQYF
>-|13|TRBJ2-7|-|TRBV9
TGTGCCAGCTCCCCGGGCCCTACCTACGAGCAGTACTTC
CASSPGPTYEQYF
>TRBD2|16|TRBJ2-7|once|TRBV4-3
TGCGCCAGCAGCCACTCTCAGGCTAGCGGGACCTACGAGCAGTACTTC
CASSHSQASGTYEQYF
>TRBD2|17|TRBJ2-1|-|TRBV7-3
TGTGCCAGCAGCTTAACGCCTAGCGGGAGATCGGACAATGAGCAGTTCTTC
CASSLTPSGRSDNEQFF
>-|13|TRBJ1-5|-|TRBV29-1
TGCAGCGTTGCACCCGGGCCCAATCAGCCCCAGCATTTT
CSVAPGPNQPQHF
>-|14|TRBJ2-1|-|TRBV27
TGTGCCAGCAGTTGGAGCGCCAGGGGCAATGAGCAGTTCTTC
CASSWSARGNEQFF
>-|14|TRBJ2-5|-|TRBV19
TGTGCCAGTAGTATATTTGGCCGGGGGGAGACCCAGTACTTC
CASSIFGRGETQYF
>-|12|TRBJ2-2|-|TRBV25-1
TGTGCCAGCAGTGTTCACACCGGGGAGCTGTTTTTT
CASSVHTGELFF
>TRBD1|20|TRBJ1-5|-|TRBV12-5
TGTGCTAGTGGTTTGGGGGACAGGCCCCATCACCCGATGCCGTATCAGCCCCAGCATTTT
CASGLGDRPHHPMPYQPQHF
>-|11|TRBJ2-1|-|TRBV28
TGTGCCAGCGGCGAGGGCGATGAGCAGTTCTTC
CASGEGDEQFF
>TRBD1|12|TRBJ1-2|-|TRBV27
TGTGCCACTAAACAGGGGCTCTGGGGCTACACCTTC
CATKQGLWGYTF
>TRBD1|16|TRBJ2-5|-|TRBV27
TGTGCCAGCAGTCCGACGGGACAGGGAATACAAGAGACCCAGTACTTC
CASSPTGQGIQETQYF
>-|15|TRBJ2-7|-|TRBV4-1
TGCGCCAGCAGCCATTCGCAGGGGCCCCACTACGAGCAGTACTTC
CASSHSQGPHYEQYF
>-|17|TRBJ1-5|-|TRBV27
TGTGCCAGCAGTTCTTCCGGGACACCTTATAGCAATCAGCCCCAGCATTTT
CASSSSGTPYSNQPQHF
>TRBD2|17|TRBJ2-1|-|TRBV4-2
TGTGCCAGCAGCCAAGAAAGTTCACTAGCGGGCAACAATGAGCAGTTCTTC
CASSQESSLAGNNEQFF
>-|16|TRBJ1-2|-|TRBV5-6
TGTGCCAGCAGCTTGGAGGGTAACGGTGGTTTGGGAGGCTACACCTTC
CASSLEGNGGLGGYTF
>-|12|TRBJ2-1|-|TRBV5-8
TGTGCCAGCAGCCATTCGGAAACAGAGCAGTTCTTC
CASSHSETEQFF
>-|14|TRBJ1-2|-|TRBV18
TGTGCCAGCTCACCACGGCGGGACCCGGATGGCTACACCTTC
CASSPRRDPDGYTF
>TRBD2|15|TRBJ2-5|-|TRBV7-9
TGTGCCAGCAGCCGACGGGAGGGCCTATGGGAGACCCAGTACTTC
CASSRREGLWETQYF
>TRBD2|17|TRBJ2-7|-|TRBV4-3
TGCGCCAGCAGCCAAGCTCACCCCCTAGCGGGAGGGCCCGAGCAGTACTTC
CASSQAHPLAGGPEQYF
>-|14|TRBJ1-4|-|TRBV15
TGTGCCACCAGCTCGCGGCGGTTGGGTGAAAAACTGTTTTTT
CATSSRRLGEKLFF
>-|12|TRBJ2-5|once|TRBV10-3
TGTGCCATCCGGGGCAGTCAAGAGACCCAGTACTTC
CAIRGSQETQYF
>-|15|TRBJ2-5|-|TRBV4-1
TGCGCCAGCAGCCAAGATCCAGCGAGGGGGGAGACCCAGTACTTC
CASSQDPARGETQYF
>TRBD2|16|TRBJ2-5|-|TRBV28
TGTGCCAGCAGTTACCCTTCGGGACTAGCGGAGGAGACCCAGTACTTC
CASSYPSGLAEETQYF